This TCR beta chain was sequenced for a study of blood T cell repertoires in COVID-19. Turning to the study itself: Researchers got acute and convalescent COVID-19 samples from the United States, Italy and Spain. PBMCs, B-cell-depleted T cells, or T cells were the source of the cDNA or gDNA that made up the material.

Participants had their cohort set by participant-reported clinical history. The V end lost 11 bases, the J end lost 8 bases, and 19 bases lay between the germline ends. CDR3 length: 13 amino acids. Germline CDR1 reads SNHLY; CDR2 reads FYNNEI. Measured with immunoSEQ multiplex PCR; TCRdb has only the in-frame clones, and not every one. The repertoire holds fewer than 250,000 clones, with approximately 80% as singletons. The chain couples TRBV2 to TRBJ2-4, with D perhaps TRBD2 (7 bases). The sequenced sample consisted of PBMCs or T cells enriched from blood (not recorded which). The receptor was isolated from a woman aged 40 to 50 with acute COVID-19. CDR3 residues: CASGGRSGDIQYF. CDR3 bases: TGTGCCTCGGGGGGCAGATCGGGAGACATTCAGTACTTC.